The source of this TCR beta chain is a study of blood T cell repertoires in COVID-19. Across the study: Donors in the United States, Italy and Spain gave samples during acute or convalescent COVID-19. The cDNA or gDNA used as material had been derived from T cells, B-cell-depleted T cells, or PBMCs.

Sequencing used immunoSEQ multiplex PCR; TCRdb keeps in-frame clones, though not all of them. The sample gives around 450,000 clones, 87% of which show up once; approximately 2% is in the top ten. Enrollees, about 18 to 89 years old, lived in fewer than 25 US areas. Germline V gene data show CDR1 as SGDLS and CDR2 as YYNGEE. CDR3 length: 15 residues. The V and J ends lost 0 bases and 4 bases, in that order; junction bases with no gene match: 5. The sequencing sample was made of PBMCs or T cells enriched from blood (not recorded which). This sequence originates from a woman under 30 with acute COVID-19. The V and J genes are TRBV9 and TRBJ2-3; 7 bases agree with TRBD2. CDR3 region: CASSVAGGTPDTQYF. DNA for the CDR3: TGTGCCAGCAGCGTAGCGGGAGGCACGCCAGATACGCAGTATTTT.